What follows describes a single T cell receptor beta chain. Its antigen is undetermined. A negative magnetic separation step was used to enrich total CD8+ T cells. The entry originates in a study of human CD8 memory T cell subsets. Study observations and caveats: When compared with each other, stem-like memory and precursor exhausted T cell repertoires showed minimal overlap.

Making the TCR beta libraries relied on UMI-labeled 5' RACE. TCRdb reworked the 5' RACE reads into one entry per CDR3 protein, no DNA. The sample table sets out some 7,300 distinct CDR3 sequences. Sequences were obtained from CD8+ stem-like memory T cells (TSCM and TCM) sorted from PBMCs. The subset: stem-like memory CD8 T cells (TSTEM), CCR7+ PD-1- TIGIT-. The receptor was derived from a human donor in good health.

The CDR3 protein is CASSFGQEDTEAFF. The chain has TRBV5-1 and TRBJ1-1; TCRdb indicates TRBD1, and absent DNA this call remains unverified. CDR3 length equals 14 residues. Germline-derived CDR1 and CDR2 are SGHRS and YFSETQ.